This T cell receptor (beta chain) derives from a study of CD8+ T cells in alopecia areata. On the study more broadly: Disease severity was quantified as SALT score of affected scalp area.

This CDR3 spans 13 amino acids. Germline V gene data show CDR1 as SEHNR and CDR2 as FQNEAQ (reference sequence). V lost 6 bases to trimming and J lost 2 bases; unmatched junction nucleotides: 3. Treatment reported: oral pan-JAK inhibitor, 5-10 mg twice daily. Alopecia areata patients had lesional scalp punch biopsies and peripheral blood taken from them. Researchers picked out CD4+ and CD8+ T cells from PBMCs by sorting. This clone was picked up a small number of times. Investigators isolated RNA and reverse transcribed it into cDNA to act as the sequencing template. TCRdb keeps only in-frame clones here, not all; method: immunoSEQ multiplex PCR. There are about 74,000 clones in the sample; 29% occur only once, and 14% to 15% lies in the top ten.

This receptor was identified in a human donor with alopecia areata. V and J are TRBV7-9 and TRBJ2-7; 8 bases line up with TRBD1. The specimen was CD8+ T cells sorted from blood, collected at week 4, from a patient treated with tofacitinib. The CDR3 DNA follows: TGTGCCAGCAGGGGACAGGAGACCTACGAGCAGTACTTC. This sequence encodes CASRGQETYEQYF.